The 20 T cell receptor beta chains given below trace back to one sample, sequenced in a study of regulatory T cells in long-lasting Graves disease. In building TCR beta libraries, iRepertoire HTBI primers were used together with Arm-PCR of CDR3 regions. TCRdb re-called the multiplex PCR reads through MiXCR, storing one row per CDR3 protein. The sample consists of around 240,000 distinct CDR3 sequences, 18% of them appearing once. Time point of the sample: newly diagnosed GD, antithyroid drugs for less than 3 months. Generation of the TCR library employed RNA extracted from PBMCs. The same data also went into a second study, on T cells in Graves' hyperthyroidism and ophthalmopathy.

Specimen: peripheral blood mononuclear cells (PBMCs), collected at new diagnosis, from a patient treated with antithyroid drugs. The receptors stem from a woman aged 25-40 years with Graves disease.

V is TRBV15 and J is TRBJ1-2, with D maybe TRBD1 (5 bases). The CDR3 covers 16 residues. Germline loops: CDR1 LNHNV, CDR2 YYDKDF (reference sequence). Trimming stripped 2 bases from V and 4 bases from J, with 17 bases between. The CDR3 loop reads CATSRSPAGGGYGYTF. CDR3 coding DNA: TGTGCCACCAGCAGATCCCCTGCGGGGGGGGGCTATGGCTACACCTTC.

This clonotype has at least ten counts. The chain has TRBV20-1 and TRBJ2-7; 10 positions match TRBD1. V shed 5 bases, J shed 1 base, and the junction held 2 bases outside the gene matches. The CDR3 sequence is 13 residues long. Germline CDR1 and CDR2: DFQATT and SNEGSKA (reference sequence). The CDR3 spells CSALDRGSYEQYF. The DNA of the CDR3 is TGCAGTGCTTTGGACAGGGGGTCCTACGAGCAGTACTTC.

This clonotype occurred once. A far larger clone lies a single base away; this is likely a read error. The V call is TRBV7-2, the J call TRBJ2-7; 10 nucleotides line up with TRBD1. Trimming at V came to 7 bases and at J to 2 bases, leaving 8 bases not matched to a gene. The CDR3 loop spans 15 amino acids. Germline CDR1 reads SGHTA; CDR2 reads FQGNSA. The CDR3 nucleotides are TGTGCCAGCACCGCCGGGACAGGGGTCCCCTACGAGCAGTACTTC. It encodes CASTAGTGVPYEQYF.

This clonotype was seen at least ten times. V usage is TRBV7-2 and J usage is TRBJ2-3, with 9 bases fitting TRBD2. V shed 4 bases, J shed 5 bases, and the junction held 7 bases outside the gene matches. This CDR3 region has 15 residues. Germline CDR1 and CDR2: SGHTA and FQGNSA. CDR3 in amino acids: CASSSRGGALDTQYF. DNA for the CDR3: TGTGCCAGCAGCTCTCGCGGGGGGGCCCTAGATACGCAGTATTTT.

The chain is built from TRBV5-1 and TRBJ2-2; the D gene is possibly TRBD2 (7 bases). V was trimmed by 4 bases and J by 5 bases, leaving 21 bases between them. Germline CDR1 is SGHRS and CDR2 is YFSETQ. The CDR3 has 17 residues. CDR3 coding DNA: TGCGCCAGCAGCAACATGGGGCGGGGGCGTATTACCGGGGAGCTGTTTTTT. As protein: CASSNMGRGRITGELFF. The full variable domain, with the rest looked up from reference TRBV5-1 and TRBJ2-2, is KAGVTQTPRYLIKTRGQQVTLSCSPISGHRSVSWYQQTPGQGLQFLFEYFSETQRNKGNFPGRFSGRQFSNSRSEMNVSTLELGDSALYLCASSNMGRGRITGELFFGEGSRLTVL.

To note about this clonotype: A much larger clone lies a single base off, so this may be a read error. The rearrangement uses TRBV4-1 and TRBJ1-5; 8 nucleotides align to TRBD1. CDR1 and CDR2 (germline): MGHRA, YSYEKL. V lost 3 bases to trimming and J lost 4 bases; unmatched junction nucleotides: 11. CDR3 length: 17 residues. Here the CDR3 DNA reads TGCGCCAGCAGCCACGACAGGGGTCTCCCGGCAAATCAGCCCCAGCATTTT. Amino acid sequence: CASSHDRGLPANQPQHF.

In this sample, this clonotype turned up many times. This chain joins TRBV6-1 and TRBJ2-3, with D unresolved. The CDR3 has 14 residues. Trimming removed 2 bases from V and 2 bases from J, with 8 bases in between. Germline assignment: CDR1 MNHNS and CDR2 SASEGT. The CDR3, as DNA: TGTGCCAGCAGTGAACTTTCGGTCACAGATACGCAGTATTTT. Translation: CASSELSVTDTQYF.

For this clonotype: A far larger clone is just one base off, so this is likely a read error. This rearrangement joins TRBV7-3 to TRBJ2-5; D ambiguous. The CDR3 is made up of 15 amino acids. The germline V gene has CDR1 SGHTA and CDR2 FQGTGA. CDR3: CVSSLVRHSQETQYF. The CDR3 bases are TGTGTCAGCAGCTTAGTTCGGCACAGCCAAGAGACCCAGTACTTC.

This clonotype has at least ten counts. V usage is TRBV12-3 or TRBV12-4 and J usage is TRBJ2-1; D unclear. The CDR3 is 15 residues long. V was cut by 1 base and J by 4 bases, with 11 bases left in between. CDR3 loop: CASSLVLHVYNEQFF. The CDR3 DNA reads TGTGCCAGCAGTTTAGTATTACACGTTTACAATGAGCAGTTCTTC.

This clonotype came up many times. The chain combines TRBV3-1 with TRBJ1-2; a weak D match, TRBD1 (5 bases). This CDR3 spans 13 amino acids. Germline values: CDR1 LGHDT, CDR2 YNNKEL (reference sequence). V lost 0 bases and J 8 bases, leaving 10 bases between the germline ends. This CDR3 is CASSQDLGGGYTF. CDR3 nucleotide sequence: TGTGCCAGCAGCCAAGATCTGGGGGGAGGCTACACCTTC.

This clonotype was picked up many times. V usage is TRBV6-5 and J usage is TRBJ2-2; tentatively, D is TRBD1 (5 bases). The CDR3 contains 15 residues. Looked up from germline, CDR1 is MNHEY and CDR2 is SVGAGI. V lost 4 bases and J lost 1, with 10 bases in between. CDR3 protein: CASSSRRGNTGELFF. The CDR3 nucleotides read TGTGCCAGCAGTTCGCGAAGGGGGAACACCGGGGAGCTGTTTTTT.

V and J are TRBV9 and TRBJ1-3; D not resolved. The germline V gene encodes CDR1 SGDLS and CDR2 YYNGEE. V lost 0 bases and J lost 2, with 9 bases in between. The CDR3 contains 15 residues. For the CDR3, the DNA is TGTGCCAGCAGCGTAGGTGGTGACGCTGGAAACACCATATATTTT. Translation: CASSVGGDAGNTIYF.

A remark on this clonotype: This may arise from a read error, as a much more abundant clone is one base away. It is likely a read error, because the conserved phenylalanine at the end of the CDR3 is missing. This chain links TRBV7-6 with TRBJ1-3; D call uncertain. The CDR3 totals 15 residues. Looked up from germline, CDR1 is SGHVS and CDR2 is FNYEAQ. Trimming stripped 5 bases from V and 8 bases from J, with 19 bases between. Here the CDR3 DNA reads TGTGCCAGCAGCAGCGAGATCCACAAGTCGGACACCATATATTTA. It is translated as CASSSEIHKSDTIYL.

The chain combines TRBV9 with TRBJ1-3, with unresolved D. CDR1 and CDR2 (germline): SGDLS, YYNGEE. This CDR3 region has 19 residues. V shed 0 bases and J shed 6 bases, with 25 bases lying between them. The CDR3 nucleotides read TGTGCCAGCAGCGTAGAAAGGGTGAGGTGGACGGGGTTCGAAAACACCATATATTTT. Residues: CASSVERVRWTGFENTIYF.

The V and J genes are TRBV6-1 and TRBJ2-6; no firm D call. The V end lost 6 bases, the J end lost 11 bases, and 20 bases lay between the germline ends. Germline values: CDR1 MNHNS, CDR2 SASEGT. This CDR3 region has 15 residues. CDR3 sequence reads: CASRPLDPRRHVLTF. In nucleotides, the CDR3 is TGTGCCAGCAGGCCCCTGGACCCTCGGCGTCACGTCCTGACTTTC.

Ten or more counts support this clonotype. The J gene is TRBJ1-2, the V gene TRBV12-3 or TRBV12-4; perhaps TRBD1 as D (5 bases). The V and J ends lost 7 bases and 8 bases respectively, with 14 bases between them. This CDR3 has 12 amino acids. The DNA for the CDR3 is TGTGCCAGCACCCAGGGTGTTCGGGGCTACACCTTC. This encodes CASTQGVRGYTF.

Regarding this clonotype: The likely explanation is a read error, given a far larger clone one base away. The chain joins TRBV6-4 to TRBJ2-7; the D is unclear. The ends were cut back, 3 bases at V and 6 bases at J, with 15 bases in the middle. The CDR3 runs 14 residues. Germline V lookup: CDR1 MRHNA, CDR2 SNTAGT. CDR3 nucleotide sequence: TGTGCCAGCAGTGAAGAGGCCAGTTTGAGCGAGCAGTACTTC. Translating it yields CASSEEASLSEQYF.

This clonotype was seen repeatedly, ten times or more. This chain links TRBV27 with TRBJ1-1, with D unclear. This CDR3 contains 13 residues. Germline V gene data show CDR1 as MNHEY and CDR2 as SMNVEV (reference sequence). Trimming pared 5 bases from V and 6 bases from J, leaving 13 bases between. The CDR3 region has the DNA TGTGCCAGCAGTCCCCGGTCGCGCGCTGAAGCTTTCTTT. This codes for CASSPRSRAEAFF.

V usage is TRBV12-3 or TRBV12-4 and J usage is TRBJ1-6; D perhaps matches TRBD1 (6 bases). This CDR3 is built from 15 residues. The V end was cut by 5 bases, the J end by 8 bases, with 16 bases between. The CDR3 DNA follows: TGTGCCAGCAGTCCGGGAGGGGGGGGATATTCACCCCTCCACTTT. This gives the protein CASSPGGGGYSPLHF.

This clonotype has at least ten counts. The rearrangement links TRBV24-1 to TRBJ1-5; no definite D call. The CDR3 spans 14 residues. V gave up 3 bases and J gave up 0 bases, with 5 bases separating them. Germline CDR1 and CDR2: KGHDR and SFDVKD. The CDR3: CATSDLTSNQPQHF. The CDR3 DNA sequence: TGTGCCACCAGTGATCTTACTAGCAATCAGCCCCAGCATTTT.